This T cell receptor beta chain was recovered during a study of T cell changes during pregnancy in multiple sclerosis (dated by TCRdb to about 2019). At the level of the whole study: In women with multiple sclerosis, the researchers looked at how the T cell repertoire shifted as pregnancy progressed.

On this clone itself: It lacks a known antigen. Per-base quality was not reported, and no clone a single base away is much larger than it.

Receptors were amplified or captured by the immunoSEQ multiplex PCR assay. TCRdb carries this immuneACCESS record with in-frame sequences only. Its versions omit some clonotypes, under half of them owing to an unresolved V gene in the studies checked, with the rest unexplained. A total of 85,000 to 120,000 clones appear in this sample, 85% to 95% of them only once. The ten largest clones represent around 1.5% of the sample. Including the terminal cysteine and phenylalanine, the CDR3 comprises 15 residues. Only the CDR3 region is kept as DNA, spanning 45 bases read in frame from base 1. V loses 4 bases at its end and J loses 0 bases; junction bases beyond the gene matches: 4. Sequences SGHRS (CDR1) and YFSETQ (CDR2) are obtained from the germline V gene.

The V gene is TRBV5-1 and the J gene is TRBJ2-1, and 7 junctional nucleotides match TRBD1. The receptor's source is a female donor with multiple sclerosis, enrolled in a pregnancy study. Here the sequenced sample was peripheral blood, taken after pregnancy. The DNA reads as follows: TGCGCCAGCAGCCAAACAGGGGCCTCCTACAATGAGCAGTTCTTC. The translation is CASSQTGASYNEQFF.